A selection of T cell receptor beta chains follows, all from one sample in a study of blood T cell repertoires in COVID-19. TCRdb's table, derived via immunoSEQ multiplex PCR, lists solely in-frame clones and lacks some. This table has approximately 10,000 clones, approximately 89% appearing once. The sample consisted of peripheral blood. Receptors were obtained from a human donor in a cohort sampled during active COVID-19. CDR3s include the opening cysteine and the closing phenylalanine or tryptophan. A D gene is named only where the DNA matches it firmly. Rows give clone size only sometimes, using once, few, many, or a class for an expanded clone.

cdr3_aa: CASSLEWASSYNEQFF
cdr3_nt: TGTGCCAGCAGCCTCGAATGGGCGAGCTCCTACAATGAGCAGTTCTTC
v_call: TRBV5-6
d_call: -
clone_size: once
j_call: TRBJ2-1

cdr3_aa: CAAETSGIDEQFF
cdr3_nt: TGTGCCGCAGAGACTAGCGGGATTGATGAGCAGTTCTTC
v_call: TRBV24-1
d_call: TRBD2
clone_size: few
j_call: TRBJ2-1

cdr3_aa: CASSLGGLTGGNGYGYTF
cdr3_nt: TGTGCCAGCAGCTTGGGGGGCCTGACAGGGGGCAACGGCTATGGCTACACCTTC
v_call: TRBV5-4
d_call: TRBD1
clone_size: -
j_call: TRBJ1-2

cdr3_aa: CAPRGRVEMNEKLFF
cdr3_nt: TGTGCCCCACGGGGTAGGGTAGAAATGAATGAAAAACTGTTTTTT
v_call: TRBV21-1
d_call: -
clone_size: -
j_call: TRBJ1-4

cdr3_aa: CATSRDTPPAGAYNEQFF
cdr3_nt: TGTGCCACCAGCAGAGATACCCCACCCGCGGGAGCCTACAATGAGCAGTTCTTC
v_call: TRBV15
d_call: TRBD2
clone_size: -
j_call: TRBJ2-1

cdr3_aa: CASSLAWTGMNTEAFF
cdr3_nt: TGTGCCAGCAGCTTAGCTTGGACAGGCATGAACACTGAAGCTTTCTTT
v_call: TRBV7-8
d_call: TRBD1
clone_size: once
j_call: TRBJ1-1

cdr3_aa: CASSKTGSGNTIYF
cdr3_nt: TGTGCCAGCAGCAAAACAGGATCTGGAAACACCATATATTTT
v_call: TRBV28
d_call: -
clone_size: -
j_call: TRBJ1-3

cdr3_aa: CASSHSGRVGELFF
cdr3_nt: TGTGCCAGCAGCCATAGCGGGAGGGTCGGGGAGCTGTTTTTT
v_call: TRBV3-1/TRBV3-2
d_call: TRBD2
clone_size: -
j_call: TRBJ2-2

cdr3_aa: CASRTGTGGHPYNEQFF
cdr3_nt: TGTGCCAGTAGAACCGGGACAGGGGGCCACCCCTACAATGAGCAGTTCTTC
v_call: TRBV19
d_call: TRBD1
clone_size: few
j_call: TRBJ2-1

cdr3_aa: CAWSPGAYEQYF
cdr3_nt: TGTGCCTGGAGCCCAGGGGCCTACGAGCAGTACTTC
v_call: TRBV30
d_call: -
clone_size: few
j_call: TRBJ2-7

cdr3_aa: CAWRRNPLNYGYTF
cdr3_nt: TGTGCCTGGAGGCGAAACCCGCTTAACTATGGCTACACCTTC
v_call: TRBV30
d_call: -
clone_size: -
j_call: TRBJ1-2

cdr3_aa: CASSQDPRGTSSGANVLTF
cdr3_nt: TGCGCCAGCAGCCAAGATCCACGGGGAACTAGCTCTGGGGCCAACGTCCTGACTTTC
v_call: TRBV4-1
d_call: -
clone_size: -
j_call: TRBJ2-6

cdr3_aa: CATSREGQGLNTEAFF
cdr3_nt: TGTGCCACCAGCAGAGAAGGACAGGGGTTGAACACTGAAGCTTTCTTT
v_call: TRBV15
d_call: TRBD1
clone_size: -
j_call: TRBJ1-1

cdr3_aa: CSVLQGDWAGYEQYF
cdr3_nt: TGCAGCGTTTTACAGGGGGATTGGGCTGGCTACGAGCAGTACTTC
v_call: TRBV29-1
d_call: TRBD1
clone_size: -
j_call: TRBJ2-7

cdr3_aa: CASSFAHRTRRTDTQYF
cdr3_nt: TGTGCCAGCAGCTTTGCCCACAGGACTAGACGTACAGATACGCAGTATTTT
v_call: TRBV7-9
d_call: TRBD2
clone_size: -
j_call: TRBJ2-3

cdr3_aa: CASSPEGGPTEAFF
cdr3_nt: TGTGCCAGCAGCCCCGAGGGGGGGCCCACTGAAGCTTTCTTT
v_call: TRBV7-2
d_call: -
clone_size: -
j_call: TRBJ1-1

cdr3_aa: CATRPQGLDEQYF
cdr3_nt: TGTGCCACCAGGCCACAGGGCCTGGACGAGCAGTACTTC
v_call: TRBV7-2
d_call: -
clone_size: -
j_call: TRBJ2-7